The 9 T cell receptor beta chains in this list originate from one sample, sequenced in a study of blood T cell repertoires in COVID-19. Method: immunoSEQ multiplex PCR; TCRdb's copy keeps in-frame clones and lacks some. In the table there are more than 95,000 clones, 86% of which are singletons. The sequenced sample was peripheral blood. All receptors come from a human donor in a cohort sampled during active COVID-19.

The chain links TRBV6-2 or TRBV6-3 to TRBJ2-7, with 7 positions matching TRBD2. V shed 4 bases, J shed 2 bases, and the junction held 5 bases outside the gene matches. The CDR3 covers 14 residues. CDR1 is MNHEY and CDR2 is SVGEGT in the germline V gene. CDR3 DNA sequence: TGTGCCAGCAGTTCCCGAACTAGCGCCTACGAGCAGTACTTC. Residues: CASSSRTSAYEQYF.

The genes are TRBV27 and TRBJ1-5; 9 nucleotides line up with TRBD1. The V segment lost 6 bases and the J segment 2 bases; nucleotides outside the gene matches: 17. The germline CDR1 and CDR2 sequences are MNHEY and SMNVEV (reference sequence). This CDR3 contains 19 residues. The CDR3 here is CASSFPGGTGGIGNQPQHF. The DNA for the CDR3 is TGTGCCAGCAGCTTTCCAGGGGGAACAGGGGGCATCGGCAATCAGCCCCAGCATTTT.

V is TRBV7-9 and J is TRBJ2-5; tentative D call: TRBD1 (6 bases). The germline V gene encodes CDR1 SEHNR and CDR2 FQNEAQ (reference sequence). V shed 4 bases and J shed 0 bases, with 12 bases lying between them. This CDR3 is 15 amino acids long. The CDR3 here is CASSSQGWYQETQYF. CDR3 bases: TGTGCCAGCAGCTCACAGGGCTGGTACCAAGAGACCCAGTACTTC.

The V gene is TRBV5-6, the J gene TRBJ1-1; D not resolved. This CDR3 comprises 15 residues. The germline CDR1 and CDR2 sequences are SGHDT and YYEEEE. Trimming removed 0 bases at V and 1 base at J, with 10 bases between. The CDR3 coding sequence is TGTGCCAGCAGCTTGGCGTCCGGGAAGAACACTGAAGCTTTCTTT. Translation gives CASSLASGKNTEAFF.

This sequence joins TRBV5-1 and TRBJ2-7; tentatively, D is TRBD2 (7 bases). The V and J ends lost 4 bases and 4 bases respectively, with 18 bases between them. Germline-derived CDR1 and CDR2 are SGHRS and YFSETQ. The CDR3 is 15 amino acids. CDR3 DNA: TGCGCCAGCAGCCCGACGTCGGGGGGCAGGTACGAGCAGTACTTC. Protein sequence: CASSPTSGGRYEQYF.

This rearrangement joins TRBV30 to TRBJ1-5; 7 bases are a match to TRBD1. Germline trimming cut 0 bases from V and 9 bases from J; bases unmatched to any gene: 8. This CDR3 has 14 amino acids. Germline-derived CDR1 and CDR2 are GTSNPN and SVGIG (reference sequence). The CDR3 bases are TGTGCCTGGAGTGTTGGACCGCCAGGGGGGCCCCAGCATTTT. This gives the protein CAWSVGPPGGPQHF. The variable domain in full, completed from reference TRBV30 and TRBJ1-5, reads SQTIHQWPATLVQPVGSPLSLECTVEGTSNPNLYWYRQAAGRGLQLLFYSVGIGQISSEVPQNLSASRPQDRQFILSSKKLLLSDSGFYLCAWSVGPPGGPQHFGDGTRLSIL.

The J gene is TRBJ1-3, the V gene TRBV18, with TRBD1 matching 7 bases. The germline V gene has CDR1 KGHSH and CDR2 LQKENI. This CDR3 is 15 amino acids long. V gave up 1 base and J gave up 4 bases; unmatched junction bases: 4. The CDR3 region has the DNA TGTGCCAGCTCACCACAGGGGGCCGAAGGAAACACCATATATTTT. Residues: CASSPQGAEGNTIYF.

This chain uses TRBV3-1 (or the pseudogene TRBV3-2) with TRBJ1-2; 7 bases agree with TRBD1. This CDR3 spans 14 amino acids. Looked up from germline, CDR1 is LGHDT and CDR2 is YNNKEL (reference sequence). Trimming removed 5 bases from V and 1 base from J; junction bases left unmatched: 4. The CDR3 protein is CASSKGQVNYGYTF. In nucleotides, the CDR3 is TGTGCCAGCAGCAAAGGACAGGTTAACTATGGCTACACCTTC.

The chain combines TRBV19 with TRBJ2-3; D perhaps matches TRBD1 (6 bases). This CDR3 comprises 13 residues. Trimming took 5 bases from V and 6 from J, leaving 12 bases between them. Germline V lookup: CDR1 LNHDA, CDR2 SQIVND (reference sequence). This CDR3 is CASSGDIGDTQYF. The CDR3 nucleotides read TGTGCCAGTAGTGGGGACATCGGGGATACGCAGTATTTT.